These 16 T cell receptor beta chains originate from one sample sequenced in a study of STAT3 mutations in large granular lymphocyte leukemia. The protocol was immunoSEQ multiplex PCR, while the TCRdb copy is restricted to in-frame clones and leaves out a portion. The sample contains about 1,600 clones, more than 85% of which appear only once. For these receptors, no antigen is known. Study results and limitations: Every T-LGLL patient had at least one immunodominant TCRbeta clonotype.

The source material was peripheral blood mononuclear cells. Source of these receptors: a middle-aged woman with T-cell large granular lymphocyte leukemia. Some clones in this sample may be carry-over from other donors' samples.

V and J are TRBV7-8 and TRBJ1-1, with a weak D call TRBD1 (5 bases). Germline V gene data show CDR1 as SGHVS and CDR2 as FQNEAQ. This CDR3 has 12 residues. The V end was cut by 2 bases, the J end by 10 bases, with 11 bases between. The CDR3 here is CASSLWRGVAFF. CDR3 DNA sequence: TGTGCCAGCAGCTTATGGCGGGGGGTAGCTTTCTTT.

The rearrangement joins TRBV6-5 to TRBJ1-1; D possibly corresponds to TRBD1 (5 bases). This CDR3 is built from 12 residues. Germline-derived CDR1 and CDR2 are MNHEY and SVGAGI. The ends were cut back, 6 bases at V and 11 bases at J, with 16 bases in the middle. CDR3 nucleotide sequence: TGTGCCAGCAGCAGAAAGACGGGGGAGGCTTTCTTT. Encoded protein: CASSRKTGEAFF.

The chain uses TRBV30 and TRBJ1-3; 7 nucleotides line up with TRBD1. The CDR3 has 13 amino acids. With 5 bases clipped from V and 2 bases from J, the junction kept 3 bases outside the gene matches. Germline loops: CDR1 GTSNPN, CDR2 SVGIG (reference sequence). The CDR3 protein is CAWAQGAGNTIYF. The CDR3 DNA reads as TGTGCCTGGGCCCAGGGGGCTGGAAACACCATATATTTT.

V usage is TRBV7-9 and J usage is TRBJ2-5, with D possibly called TRBD1 or TRBD2 (5 bases each). The CDR3 loop spans 16 amino acids. The V gene lost 1 base and the J gene lost 2 bases, with 14 bases spanning the gap. Germline V lookup: CDR1 SEHNR, CDR2 FQNEAQ (reference sequence). CDR3 sequence: CASSLGWGEGQETQYF. The CDR3, as DNA: TGTGCCAGCAGCTTAGGGTGGGGAGAGGGGCAAGAGACCCAGTACTTC.

This chain joins TRBV5-1 and TRBJ2-3; 7 nucleotides align to TRBD2. This CDR3 contains 16 residues. The trim removed 4 bases at V and 2 bases at J, leaving 10 bases unmatched. Germline CDR1 is SGHRS and CDR2 is YFSETQ. The CDR3 DNA is TGCGCCAGCAGCGCCGTGGGAGGGCTCCTCACAGATACGCAGTATTTT. Translation gives CASSAVGGLLTDTQYF.

The chain uses TRBV4-1 and TRBJ1-2; tentative D call: TRBD1 (5 bases). The CDR3 extends over 16 amino acids. Trimming shortened V by 3 bases and J by 2 bases, and 16 bases separated the two germline ends. Germline CDR1 reads MGHRA; CDR2 reads YSYEKL. DNA of the CDR3: TGCGCCAGCAGCCACCCCCGGGACTCTGGAAACTATGGCTACACCTTC. Amino acids: CASSHPRDSGNYGYTF.

This clone was seen just once. The chain recombines TRBV28 with TRBJ2-7, with TRBD2 identical over 11 bases. Trimming took 8 bases from V and 0 from J; bases not matched to a gene: 3. The CDR3 length is 14 residues. Germline values: CDR1 MDHEN, CDR2 SYDVKM. The CDR3 DNA is TGTGCCAGCGTAACTAGCGGGAGCTCCTACGAGCAGTACTTC. This encodes CASVTSGSSYEQYF. Filled out from reference TRBV28 and TRBJ2-7, the complete variable domain reads DVKVTQSSRYLVKRTGEKVFLECVQDMDHENMFWYRQDPGLGLRLIYFSYDVKMKEKGDIPEGYSVSREKKERFSLILESASTNQTSMYLCASVTSGSSYEQYFGPGTRLTVT.

Concerning this clone: A junction boundary mismatches the germline segment, possibly from a read error. The chain uses TRBV5-4 and TRBJ2-5; 11 nucleotides align to TRBD1. CDR3 length: 13 residues. From germline, CDR1 is SGHNT and CDR2 YYREEE (reference sequence). The CDR3 DNA is TGCACATTCGGGACAGGGGGCCAAGAGACCCAGTACTTC. As protein: CTFGTGGQETQYF.

The rearrangement joins TRBV5-1 to TRBJ1-1; 8 bases fit TRBD1. Germline CDR1 SGHRS, CDR2 YFSETQ. Trimming removed 4 bases from V and 4 bases from J; junction bases left unmatched: 9. This CDR3 contains 15 residues. For the CDR3, the DNA is TGCGCCAGCAGCACGACCGGGACAGGCAGCACTGAAGCTTTCTTT. Translation: CASSTTGTGSTEAFF.

The chain combines TRBV2 with TRBJ2-7; 10 bases fit TRBD2. The CDR3 is made up of 12 amino acids. CDR1 and CDR2 from the germline V gene are SNHLY and FYNNEI. Trimming took 6 bases from V and 4 from J; bases not matched to a gene: 0. This CDR3 is CASRTSGYEQYF. CDR3 bases: TGTGCCAGCAGGACTAGCGGGTACGAGCAGTACTTC. Together with reference TRBV2 and TRBJ2-7, the CDR3 gives the full variable domain: EPEVTQTPSHQVTQMGQEVILRCVPISNHLYFYWYRQILGQKVEFLVSFYNNEISEKSEIFDDQFSVERPDGSNFTLKIRSTKLEDSAMYFCASRTSGYEQYFGPGTRLTVT.

The chain is built from TRBV4-2 and TRBJ1-2; D unclear. Trimming removed 3 bases from V and 7 bases from J, with 18 bases in between. The CDR3 loop spans 15 amino acids. CDR1 LGHNA and CDR2 YNFKEQ come from the germline V gene. CDR3 sequence reads: CASSQESGGMSGYTF. Written as DNA, the CDR3 is TGTGCCAGCAGCCAGGAATCTGGAGGGATGAGTGGCTACACCTTC.

V gene TRBV11-3 combines with J gene TRBJ2-1, with no clear D. The CDR3 runs to 15 residues. Trimming shortened V by 4 bases and J by 0 bases, and 10 bases separated the two germline ends. CDR1 and CDR2 (germline): SGHNT, YENEEA. This chain's CDR3 is CASSSDLSSYNEQFF. As DNA, the CDR3 is TGTGCCAGCAGCTCCGACCTTAGCTCCTACAATGAGCAGTTCTTC. Combining the CDR3 with reference TRBV11-3 and TRBJ2-1 gives the whole variable domain EAGVVQSPRYKIIEKKQPVAFWCNPISGHNTLYWYLQNLGQGPELLIRYENEEAVDDSQLPKDRFSAERLKGVDSTLKIQPAELGDSAVYLCASSSDLSSYNEQFFGPGTRLTVL.

This sequence joins TRBV15 and TRBJ2-5; TRBD1 aligns across 7 bases. Germline CDR1 LNHNV, CDR2 YYDKDF (reference sequence). The CDR3 loop spans 13 amino acids. With V trimmed by 6 bases and J by 4 bases, 5 bases remained unmatched. The CDR3 reads CATRDRQIETQYF. The CDR3 nucleotides are TGTGCCACCAGGGACAGGCAGATAGAGACCCAGTACTTC.

The chain employs TRBV18 and TRBJ2-7; 8 bases match TRBD2. The germline gives CDR1 KGHSH, CDR2 LQKENI. The CDR3 has 15 amino acids. V trimming: 3 bases; J trimming: 4 bases; junction bases outside the gene matches: 8. CDR3 residues: CASSPTAGLEYEQYF. CDR3 nucleotide sequence: TGTGCCAGCTCACCGACCGCGGGACTAGAGTACGAGCAGTACTTC.

This chain joins TRBV28 and TRBJ2-7; D call uncertain. Germline-derived CDR1 and CDR2 are MDHEN and SYDVKM. CDR3 length: 10 residues. Trimming pared 6 bases from V and 6 bases from J, leaving 6 bases between. CDR3 sequence (DNA): TGTGCCAGCAGCAGGTTCGAGCAGTACTTC. It codes for CASSRFEQYF.

The CDR3 protein is CASSLVGQGSRETQYF. In DNA, the CDR3 is TGTGCCAGCAGCTTGGTCGGTCAGGGGTCGCGGGAGACCCAGTACTTC. The gene calls are TRBV5-6 and TRBJ2-5, with TRBD1 as a possible D gene (6 bases). The CDR3 is made up of 16 amino acids. Germline V gene data show CDR1 as SGHDT and CDR2 as YYEEEE. V was clipped by 0 bases and J by 5 bases, with 17 bases between them.